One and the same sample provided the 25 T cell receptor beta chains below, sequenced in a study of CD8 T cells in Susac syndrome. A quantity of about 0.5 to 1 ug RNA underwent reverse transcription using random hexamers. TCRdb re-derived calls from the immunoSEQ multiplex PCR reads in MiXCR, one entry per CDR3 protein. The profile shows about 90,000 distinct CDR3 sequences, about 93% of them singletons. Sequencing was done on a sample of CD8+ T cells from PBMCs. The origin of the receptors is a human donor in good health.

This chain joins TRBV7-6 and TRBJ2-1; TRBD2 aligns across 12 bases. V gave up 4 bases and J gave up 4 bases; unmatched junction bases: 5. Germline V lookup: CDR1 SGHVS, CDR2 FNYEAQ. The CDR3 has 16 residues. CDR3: CASSSRLAGEYNEQFF. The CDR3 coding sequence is TGTGCCAGCAGCTCGCGACTAGCGGGGGAGTACAATGAGCAGTTCTTC.

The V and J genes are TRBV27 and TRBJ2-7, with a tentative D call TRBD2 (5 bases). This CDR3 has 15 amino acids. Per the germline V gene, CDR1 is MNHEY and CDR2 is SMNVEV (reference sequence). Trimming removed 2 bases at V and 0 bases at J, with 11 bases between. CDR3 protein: CASSLRTGSSYEQYF. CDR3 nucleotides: TGTGCCAGCAGTTTAAGGACGGGGAGCTCCTACGAGCAGTACTTC.

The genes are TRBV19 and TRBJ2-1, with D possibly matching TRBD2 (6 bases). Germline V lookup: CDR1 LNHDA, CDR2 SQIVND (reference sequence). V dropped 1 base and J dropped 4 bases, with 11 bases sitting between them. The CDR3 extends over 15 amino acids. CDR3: CASSIAGTGYNEQFF. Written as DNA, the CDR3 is TGTGCCAGTAGTATAGCGGGGACTGGATACAATGAGCAGTTCTTC. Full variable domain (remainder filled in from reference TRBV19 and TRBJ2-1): DGGITQSPKYLFRKEGQNVTLSCEQNLNHDAMYWYRQDPGQGLRLIYYSQIVNDFQKGDIAEGYSVSREKKESFPLTVTSAQKNPTAFYLCASSIAGTGYNEQFFGPGTRLTVL.

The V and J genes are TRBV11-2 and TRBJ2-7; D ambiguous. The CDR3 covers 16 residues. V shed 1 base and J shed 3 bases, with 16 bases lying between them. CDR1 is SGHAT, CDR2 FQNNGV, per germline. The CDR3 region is CASSLVVGPGLYEQYF. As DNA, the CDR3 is TGTGCCAGCAGCTTAGTCGTGGGTCCCGGGCTCTACGAGCAGTACTTC.

The CDR3 bases are TGTGCCAGCAGTGACCGACAGGCCACCTACGAGCAGTACTTC. Translated, it gives CASSDRQATYEQYF. The V gene is TRBV6-1, the J gene TRBJ2-7, with a possible D match to TRBD1 (6 bases). Trimming pared 3 bases from V and 2 bases from J, leaving 11 bases between. This CDR3 contains 14 residues. Germline V lookup: CDR1 MNHNS, CDR2 SASEGT.

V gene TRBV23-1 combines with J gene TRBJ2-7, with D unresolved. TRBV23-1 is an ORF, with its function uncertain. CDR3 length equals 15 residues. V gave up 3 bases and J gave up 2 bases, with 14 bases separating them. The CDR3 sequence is CASSHPARTAYEQYF. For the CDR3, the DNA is TGCGCCAGCAGTCATCCCGCGCGGACGGCCTACGAGCAGTACTTC.

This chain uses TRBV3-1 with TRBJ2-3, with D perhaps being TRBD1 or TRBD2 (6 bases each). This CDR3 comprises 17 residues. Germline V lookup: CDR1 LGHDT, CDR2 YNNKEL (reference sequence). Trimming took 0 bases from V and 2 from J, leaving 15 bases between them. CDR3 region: CASSQDLGGHPTDTQYF. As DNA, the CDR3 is TGTGCCAGCAGCCAAGATTTGGGGGGCCACCCCACAGATACGCAGTATTTT.

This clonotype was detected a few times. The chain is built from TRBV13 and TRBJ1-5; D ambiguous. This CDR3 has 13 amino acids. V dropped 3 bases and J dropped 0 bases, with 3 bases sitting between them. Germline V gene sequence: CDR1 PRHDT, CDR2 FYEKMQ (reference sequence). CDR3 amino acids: CASSFGSNQPQHF. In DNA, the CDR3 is TGTGCCAGCAGCTTCGGTAGCAATCAGCCCCAGCATTTT.

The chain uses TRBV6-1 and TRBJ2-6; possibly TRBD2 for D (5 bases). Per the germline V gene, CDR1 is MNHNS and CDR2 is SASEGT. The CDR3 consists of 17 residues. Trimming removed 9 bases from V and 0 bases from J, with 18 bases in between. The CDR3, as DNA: TGTGCCAGTAGACCGCAGACGGGAAGCTCTGGGGCCAACGTCCTGACTTTC. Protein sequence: CASRPQTGSSGANVLTF.

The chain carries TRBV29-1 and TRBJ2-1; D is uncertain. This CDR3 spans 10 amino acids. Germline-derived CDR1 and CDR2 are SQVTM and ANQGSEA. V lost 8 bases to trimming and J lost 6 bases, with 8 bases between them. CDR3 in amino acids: CSSWANEQFF. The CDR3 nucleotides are TGCAGCTCCTGGGCCAATGAGCAGTTCTTC.

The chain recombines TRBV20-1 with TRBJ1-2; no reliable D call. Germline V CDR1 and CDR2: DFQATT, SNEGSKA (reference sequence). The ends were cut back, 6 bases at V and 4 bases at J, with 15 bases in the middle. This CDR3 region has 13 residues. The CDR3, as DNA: TGCAGTGCCCTAAAGCCCGATGGCTATGGCTACACCTTC. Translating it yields CSALKPDGYGYTF.

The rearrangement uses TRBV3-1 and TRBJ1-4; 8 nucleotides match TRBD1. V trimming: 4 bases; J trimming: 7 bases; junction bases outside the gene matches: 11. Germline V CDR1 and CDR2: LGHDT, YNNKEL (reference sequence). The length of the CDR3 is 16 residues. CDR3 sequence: CASSPGQGGESEKLFF. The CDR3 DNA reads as TGTGCCAGCAGCCCTGGACAGGGCGGCGAGTCTGAAAAACTGTTTTTT.

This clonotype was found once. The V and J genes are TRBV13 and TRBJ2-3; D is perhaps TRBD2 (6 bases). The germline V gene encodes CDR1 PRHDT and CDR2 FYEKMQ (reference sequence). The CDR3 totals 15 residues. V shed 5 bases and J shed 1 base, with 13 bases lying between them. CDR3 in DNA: TGTGCCAGCAGCGCCAGGCGGGGTGGCACAGATACGCAGTATTTT. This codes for CASSARRGGTDTQYF.

The CDR3: CASSSPVRGPPNNEQFF. CDR3 nucleotide sequence: TGTGCCAGCAGCTCGCCGGTTCGGGGGCCACCCAACAATGAGCAGTTCTTC. The chain uses TRBV7-2 and TRBJ2-1; either TRBD1 or TRBD2 may supply D (6 bases each). Per germline, CDR1 SGHTA and CDR2 FQGNSA. This CDR3 comprises 17 residues. The V end was cut by 4 bases, the J end by 5 bases, with 21 bases between.

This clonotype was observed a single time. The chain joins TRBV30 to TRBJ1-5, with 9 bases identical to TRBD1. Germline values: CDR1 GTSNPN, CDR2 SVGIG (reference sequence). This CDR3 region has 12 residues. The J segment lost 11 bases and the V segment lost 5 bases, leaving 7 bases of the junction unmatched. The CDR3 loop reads CAWGDRARAQHF. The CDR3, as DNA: TGTGCCTGGGGGGACAGGGCTAGGGCCCAGCATTTT. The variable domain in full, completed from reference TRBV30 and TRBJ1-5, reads SQTIHQWPATLVQPVGSPLSLECTVEGTSNPNLYWYRQAAGRGLQLLFYSVGIGQISSEVPQNLSASRPQDRQFILSSKKLLLSDSGFYLCAWGDRARAQHFGDGTRLSIL.

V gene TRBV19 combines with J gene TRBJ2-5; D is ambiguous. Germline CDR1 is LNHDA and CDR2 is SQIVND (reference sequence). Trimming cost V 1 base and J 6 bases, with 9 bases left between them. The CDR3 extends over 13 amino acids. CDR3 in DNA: TGTGCCAGTAGTATAGTCGCGCGGCAGACCCAGTACTTC. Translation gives CASSIVARQTQYF.

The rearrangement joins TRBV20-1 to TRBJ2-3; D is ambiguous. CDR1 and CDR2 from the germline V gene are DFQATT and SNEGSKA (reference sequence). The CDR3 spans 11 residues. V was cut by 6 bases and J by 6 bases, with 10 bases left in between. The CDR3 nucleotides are TGCAGTGCCCCCTACATGGATACGCAGTATTTT. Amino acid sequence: CSAPYMDTQYF.

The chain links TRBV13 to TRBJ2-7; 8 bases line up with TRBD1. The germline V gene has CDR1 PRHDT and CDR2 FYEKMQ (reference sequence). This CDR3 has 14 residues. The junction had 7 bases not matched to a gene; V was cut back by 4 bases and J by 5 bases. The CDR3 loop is CASSSDRGYDEQYF. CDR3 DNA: TGTGCCAGCAGCTCAGACAGGGGATACGACGAGCAGTACTTC.

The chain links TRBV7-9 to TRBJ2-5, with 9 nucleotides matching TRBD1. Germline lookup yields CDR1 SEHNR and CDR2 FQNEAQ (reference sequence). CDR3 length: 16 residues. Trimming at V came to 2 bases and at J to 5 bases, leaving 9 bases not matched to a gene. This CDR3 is CASSLPKTGGWETQYF. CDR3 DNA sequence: TGTGCCAGCAGCTTACCAAAAACAGGGGGCTGGGAGACCCAGTACTTC.

For the CDR3, the DNA is TGTGCCAGCAGCCATGTCGGGGGGCGTGAGCAGTACTTC. It codes for CASSHVGGREQYF. The rearrangement joins TRBV6-1 to TRBJ2-1; D might be TRBD2 (7 bases). The J call could be wrong; TRBJ2-7 is a better fit for the DNA end. Germline V gene data show CDR1 as MNHNS and CDR2 as SASEGT. The CDR3 contains 13 residues.

CDR3 bases: TGCAGTGCGGAAGCCACCCGACAGGGCTGGGTCGATGAGCAGTTCTTC. Its translation is CSAEATRQGWVDEQFF. The chain couples TRBV20-1 to TRBJ2-1, with 7 positions matching TRBD1. The germline CDR1 and CDR2 sequences are DFQATT and SNEGSKA (reference sequence). The junction had 19 bases not matched to a gene; V was cut back by 6 bases and J by 8 bases. The CDR3 extends over 16 amino acids.

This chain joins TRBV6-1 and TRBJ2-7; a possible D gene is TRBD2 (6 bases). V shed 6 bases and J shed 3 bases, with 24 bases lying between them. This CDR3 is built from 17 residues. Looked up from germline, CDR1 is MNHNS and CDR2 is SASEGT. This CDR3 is CASSPGLGYLTLYEQYF. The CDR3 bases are TGTGCCAGCAGCCCGGGACTTGGATACTTAACCCTCTACGAGCAGTACTTC.

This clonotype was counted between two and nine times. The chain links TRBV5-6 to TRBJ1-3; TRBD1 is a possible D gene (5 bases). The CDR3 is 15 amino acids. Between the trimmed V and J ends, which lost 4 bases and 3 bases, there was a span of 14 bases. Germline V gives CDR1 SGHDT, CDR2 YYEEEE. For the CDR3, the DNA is TGTGCCAGCAGCGGGACCGGTTCCTATGGAAACACCATATATTTT. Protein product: CASSGTGSYGNTIYF.

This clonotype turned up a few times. CDR3 sequence (DNA): TGTGCCAGCAGTCTGGACAGCCAAGAGACCCAGTACTTC. Translation: CASSLDSQETQYF. The chain carries TRBV28 and TRBJ2-5; possible D gene TRBD1, 6 bases. CDR3 size: 13 residues. Germline lookup yields CDR1 MDHEN and CDR2 SYDVKM. V lost 5 bases and J 1 base, leaving 8 bases between the germline ends. Full variable domain (remainder filled in from reference TRBV28 and TRBJ2-5): DVKVTQSSRYLVKRTGEKVFLECVQDMDHENMFWYRQDPGLGLRLIYFSYDVKMKEKGDIPEGYSVSREKKERFSLILESASTNQTSMYLCASSLDSQETQYFGPGTRLLVL.

The CDR3 is CSVLTGELFF. CDR3 sequence (DNA): TGCAGCGTCCTCACCGGGGAGCTGTTTTTT. This chain uses TRBV29-1 with TRBJ2-2; D unclear. V was pared by 6 bases and J by 4 bases, with 3 bases between. Germline V lookup: CDR1 SQVTM, CDR2 ANQGSEA. The CDR3 covers 10 residues.